This TCR beta chain was obtained from a study of follicular helper T cells after annual influenza vaccination. Time point in this sample: 2015-2016 season, 7 days after influenza vaccination. Per time point, roughly 40-100 mL of blood was sampled. TCRB was sequenced at Survey level resolution. The repertoire was sequenced with immunoSEQ multiplex PCR; TCRdb's copy has only in-frame clones and lacks some. The data show 7,000 or so clones, roughly four fifths seen once. Findings and limits, study-wide: ICOS+CD38+ cTfh clonality tracked population frequency, and its change tracked circulating plasmablast change.

V lost 5 bases and J lost 6, with 8 bases in between. CDR1 and CDR2 (germline): MDHEN, SYDVKM. The CDR3 is 12 residues long. This clone has more than one count but fewer than ten. Its antigen remains unidentified. This sequence was found in an adult who received the influenza vaccine. The rearrangement links TRBV28 to TRBJ1-5; D is unresolved. Sample: CXCR5- memory CD4+ T cells sorted from blood, taken 7 days after influenza vaccination. CDR3 nucleotides: TGTGCCAGCAGTCTGACTTTTCAGCCCCAGCATTTT. This codes for CASSLTFQPQHF.